This note documents a single T cell receptor (beta chain) sequence. The germline V gene has CDR1 MNHNS and CDR2 SASEGT. This CDR3 region has 15 residues. The ends were cut back, 7 bases at V and 0 bases at J, with 15 bases in the middle. The data belong to a study of cytomegalovirus exposure and HLA in healthy donors. Study summary: Earlier results showed roughly 120 million unique TCR beta sequences derived from roughly 180 million T cells.

Researchers ran the PCR with 60 Vbeta and 13 Jbeta primers. The protocol was immunoSEQ multiplex PCR, while the TCRdb copy is restricted to in-frame clones and leaves out a portion. The sample lists around 200,000 clones; roughly 88% were seen once. The TCR comes from a girl aged 2 to 10 in good health and CMV-seropositive. Sequencing used PBMCs. J is TRBJ1-2 and V is TRBV6-1; possibly TRBD1 for D (5 bases). DNA of the CDR3: TGTGCCAGCAATTTCCGGGGGGGTTCTAACTATGGCTACACCTTC. Protein sequence: CASNFRGGSNYGYTF.